This TCR beta chain was documented in a study of radiation and T cells in renal cell carcinoma. Findings of the study overall: From baseline, blood top tumor clonotypes peaked at 2 weeks post-radiation. Pretreatment tumor biopsies were lacking, so baseline clonotypes are unknown.

The CDR3 covers 15 residues. V lost 0 bases to trimming and J lost 3 bases; unmatched junction nucleotides: 3. Germline CDR1 ENHRY, CDR2 SYGVKD. In regard to this clone: Its antigen is undetermined.

Time point denoted: blood 2 weeks post-SBRT. The treatment is: 15 Gy SBRT to primary tumor, nephrectomy 4 weeks later. This renal cell carcinoma was of the clear cell type. Sequencing used immunoSEQ multiplex PCR; TCRdb keeps in-frame clones, though not all of them. This sample has tens of thousands of clones; around three quarters occur once, and the top ten carry roughly 7%. The V call is TRBV10-3, the J call TRBJ2-5, with 8 bases identical to TRBD2. The sequence was collected from a man aged 55 to 70 with renal cell carcinoma. Sequencing was performed on blood, taken from a patient whose treatment included radiotherapy and nephrectomy. CDR3 bases: TGTGCCATCAGTGAGTCTGCGCGGGGGGAAGAGACCCAGTACTTC. This gives the protein CAISESARGEETQYF.